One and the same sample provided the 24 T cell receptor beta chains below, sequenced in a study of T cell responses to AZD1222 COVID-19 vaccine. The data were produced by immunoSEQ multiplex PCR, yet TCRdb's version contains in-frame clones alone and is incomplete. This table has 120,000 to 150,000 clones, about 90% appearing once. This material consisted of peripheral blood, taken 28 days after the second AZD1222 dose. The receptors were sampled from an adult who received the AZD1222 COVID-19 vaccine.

CDR3 residues: CASSQEPPSSYNEQFF. Here the CDR3 DNA reads TGTGCCAGCAGCCAAGAACCTCCGAGCTCCTACAATGAGCAGTTCTTC. V gene TRBV4-2 combines with J gene TRBJ2-1, with unresolved D. In germline, CDR1 is LGHNA, CDR2 YNFKEQ. CDR3 length: 16 residues. V dropped 0 bases and J dropped 0 bases, with 9 bases sitting between them.

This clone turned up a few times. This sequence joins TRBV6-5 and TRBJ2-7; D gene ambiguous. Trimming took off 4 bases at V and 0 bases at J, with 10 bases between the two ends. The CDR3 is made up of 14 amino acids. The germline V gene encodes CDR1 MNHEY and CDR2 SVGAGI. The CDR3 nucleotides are TGTGCCAGCAGTTTGGCTACCTCCTCCTACGAGCAGTACTTC. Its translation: CASSLATSSYEQYF.

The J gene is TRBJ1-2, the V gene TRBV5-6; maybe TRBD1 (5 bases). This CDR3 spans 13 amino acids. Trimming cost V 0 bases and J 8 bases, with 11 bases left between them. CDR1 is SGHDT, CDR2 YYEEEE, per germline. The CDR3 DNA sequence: TGTGCCAGCAGCTTGGCCAGGGTCGGCGGCTACACCTTC. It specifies CASSLARVGGYTF.

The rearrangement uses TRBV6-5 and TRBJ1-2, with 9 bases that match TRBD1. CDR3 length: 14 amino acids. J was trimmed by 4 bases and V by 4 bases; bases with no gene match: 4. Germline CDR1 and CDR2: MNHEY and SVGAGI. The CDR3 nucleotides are TGTGCCAGCAGTTCACGGGACAGGGTCTATGGCTACACCTTC. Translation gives CASSSRDRVYGYTF.

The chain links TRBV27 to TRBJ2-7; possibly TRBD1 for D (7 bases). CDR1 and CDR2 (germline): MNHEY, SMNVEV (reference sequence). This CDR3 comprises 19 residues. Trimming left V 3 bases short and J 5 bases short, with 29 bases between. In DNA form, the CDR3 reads TGTGCCAGCAGTTTTTCATGGGGGGACGGGCAGGGGGATCGGCACGAGCAGTACTTC. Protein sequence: CASSFSWGDGQGDRHEQYF.

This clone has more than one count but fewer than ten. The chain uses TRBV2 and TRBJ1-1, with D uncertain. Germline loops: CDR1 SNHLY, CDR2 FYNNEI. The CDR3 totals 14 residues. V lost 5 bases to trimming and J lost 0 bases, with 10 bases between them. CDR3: CASSFLRMNTEAFF. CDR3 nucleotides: TGTGCCAGCAGTTTTCTTCGCATGAACACTGAAGCTTTCTTT.

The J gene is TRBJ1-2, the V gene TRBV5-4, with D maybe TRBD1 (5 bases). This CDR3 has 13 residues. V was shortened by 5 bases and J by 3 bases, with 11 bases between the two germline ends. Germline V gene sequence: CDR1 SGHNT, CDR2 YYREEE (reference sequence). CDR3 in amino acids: CASRPLGDYGYTF. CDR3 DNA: TGTGCCAGCAGGCCCTTGGGGGACTATGGCTACACCTTC.

CDR3 coding DNA: TGTGCCAGCAGAACTATGACGGGGGGGAAGAATGAGCAGTTCTTC. Protein: CASRTMTGGKNEQFF. The chain links TRBV28 to TRBJ2-1, with TRBD2 identical over 8 bases. V dropped 6 bases and J dropped 7; count of bases not matched to a gene: 11. CDR3 size: 15 residues. Per germline, CDR1 MDHEN and CDR2 SYDVKM.

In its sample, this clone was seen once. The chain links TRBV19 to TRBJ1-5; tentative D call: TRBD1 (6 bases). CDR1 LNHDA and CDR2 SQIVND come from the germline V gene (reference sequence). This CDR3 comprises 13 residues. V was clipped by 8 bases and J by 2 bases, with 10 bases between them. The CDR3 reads CASVQGGNQPQHF. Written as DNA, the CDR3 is TGTGCCAGTGTACAGGGAGGCAATCAGCCCCAGCATTTT.

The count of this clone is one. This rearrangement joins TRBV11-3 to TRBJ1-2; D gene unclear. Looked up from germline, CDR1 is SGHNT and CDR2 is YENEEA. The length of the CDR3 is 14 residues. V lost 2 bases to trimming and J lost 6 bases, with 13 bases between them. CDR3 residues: CASSLSRVRDGYTF. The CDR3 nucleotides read TGTGCCAGCAGCTTAAGTCGGGTCAGAGATGGCTACACCTTC.

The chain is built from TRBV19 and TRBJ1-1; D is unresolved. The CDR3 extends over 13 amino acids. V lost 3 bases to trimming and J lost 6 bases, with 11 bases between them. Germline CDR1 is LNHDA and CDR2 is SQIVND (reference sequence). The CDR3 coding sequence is TGTGCCAGTAGTATCGGAAGGACTTCTGAAGCTTTCTTT. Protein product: CASSIGRTSEAFF.

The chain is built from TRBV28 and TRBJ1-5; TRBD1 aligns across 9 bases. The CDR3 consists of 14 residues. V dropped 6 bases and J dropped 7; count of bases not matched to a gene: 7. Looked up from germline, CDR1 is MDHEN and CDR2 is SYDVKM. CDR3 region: CASSSTGGRQPQHF. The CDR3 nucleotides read TGTGCCAGCAGCTCTACAGGGGGCAGGCAGCCCCAGCATTTT. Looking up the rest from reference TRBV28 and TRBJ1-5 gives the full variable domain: DVKVTQSSRYLVKRTGEKVFLECVQDMDHENMFWYRQDPGLGLRLIYFSYDVKMKEKGDIPEGYSVSREKKERFSLILESASTNQTSMYLCASSSTGGRQPQHFGDGTRLSIL.

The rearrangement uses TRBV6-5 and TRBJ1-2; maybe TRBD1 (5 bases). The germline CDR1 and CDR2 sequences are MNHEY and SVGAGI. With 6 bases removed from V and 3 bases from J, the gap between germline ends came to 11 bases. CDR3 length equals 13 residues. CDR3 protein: CASSNTGDYGYTF. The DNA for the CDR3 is TGTGCCAGCAGCAATACAGGAGACTATGGCTACACCTTC.

The CDR3 loop reads CASSLAPGGTGSGQSEAFF. The CDR3 bases are TGCGCCAGCAGCTTGGCCCCCGGCGGCACGGGGAGCGGCCAGTCTGAAGCTTTCTTT. This chain joins TRBV5-1 and TRBJ1-1; D not certain. The V and J ends lost 0 bases and 6 bases respectively, with 27 bases between them. Germline CDR1 is SGHRS and CDR2 is YFSETQ. The CDR3 loop spans 19 amino acids. The full variable domain, rest sourced from reference TRBV5-1 and TRBJ1-1, is KAGVTQTPRYLIKTRGQQVTLSCSPISGHRSVSWYQQTPGQGLQFLFEYFSETQRNKGNFPGRFSGRQFSNSRSEMNVSTLELGDSALYLCASSLAPGGTGSGQSEAFFGQGTRLTVV.

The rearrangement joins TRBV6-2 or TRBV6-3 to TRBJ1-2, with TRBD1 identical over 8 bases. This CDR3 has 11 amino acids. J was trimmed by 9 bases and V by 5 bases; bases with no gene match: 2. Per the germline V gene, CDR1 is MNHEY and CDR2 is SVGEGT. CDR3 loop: CASSTGGSYTF. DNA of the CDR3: TGTGCCAGCAGTACAGGGGGAAGCTACACCTTC.

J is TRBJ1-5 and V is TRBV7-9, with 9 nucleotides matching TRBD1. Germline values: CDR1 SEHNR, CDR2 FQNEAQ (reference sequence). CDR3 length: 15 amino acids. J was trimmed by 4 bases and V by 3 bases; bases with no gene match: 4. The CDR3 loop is CASSFGQGQNQPQHF. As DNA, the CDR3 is TGTGCCAGCAGCTTCGGACAGGGGCAGAATCAGCCCCAGCATTTT.

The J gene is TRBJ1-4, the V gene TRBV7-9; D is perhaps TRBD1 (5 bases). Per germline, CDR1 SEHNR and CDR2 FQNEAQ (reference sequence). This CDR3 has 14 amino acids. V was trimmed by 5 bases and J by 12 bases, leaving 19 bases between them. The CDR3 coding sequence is TGTGCCAGCAGCCACAGGTTCTCCGTACAGGAACTGTTTTTT. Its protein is CASSHRFSVQELFF.

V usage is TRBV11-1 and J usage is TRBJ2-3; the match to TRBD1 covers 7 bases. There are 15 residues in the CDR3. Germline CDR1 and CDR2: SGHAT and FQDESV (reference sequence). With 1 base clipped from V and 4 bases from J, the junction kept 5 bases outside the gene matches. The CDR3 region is CASSLVQGVSDTQYF. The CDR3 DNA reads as TGTGCCAGCAGCTTAGTCCAGGGGGTTTCAGATACGCAGTATTTT.

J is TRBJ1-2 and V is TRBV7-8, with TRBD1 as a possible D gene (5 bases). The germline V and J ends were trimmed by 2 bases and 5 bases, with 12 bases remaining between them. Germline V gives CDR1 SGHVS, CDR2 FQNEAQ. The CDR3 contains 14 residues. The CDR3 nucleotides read TGTGCCAGCAGCTTAACCGGGACTGAATATGGCTACACCTTC. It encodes CASSLTGTEYGYTF.

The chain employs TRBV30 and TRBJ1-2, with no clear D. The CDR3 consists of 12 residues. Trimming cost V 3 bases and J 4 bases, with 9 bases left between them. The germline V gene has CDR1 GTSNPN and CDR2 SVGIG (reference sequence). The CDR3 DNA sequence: TGTGCCTGGAGAGTATCGCCCTATGGCTACACCTTC. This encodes CAWRVSPYGYTF.

The CDR3: CASSQDRALGTGELFF. CDR3 nucleotides: TGCGCCAGCAGCCAAGATAGGGCTTTGGGCACCGGGGAGCTGTTTTTT. The rearrangement links TRBV4-3 to TRBJ2-2; D not resolved. Between the trimmed V and J ends, which lost 0 bases and 4 bases, there was a span of 12 bases. This CDR3 is built from 16 residues. Germline V gives CDR1 LGHNA, CDR2 YSLEER.

Here the CDR3 DNA reads TGTGCCAGCAGGAAAAGGGGGAGACAGGGCCTTGGTGGCACTGAAGCTTTCTTT. The encoded protein is CASRKRGRQGLGGTEAFF. The chain joins TRBV21-1 to TRBJ1-1; no check of the table's D call, TRBD1, against the DNA was made. TRBV21-1 is a pseudogene segment. The CDR3 is 18 amino acids.

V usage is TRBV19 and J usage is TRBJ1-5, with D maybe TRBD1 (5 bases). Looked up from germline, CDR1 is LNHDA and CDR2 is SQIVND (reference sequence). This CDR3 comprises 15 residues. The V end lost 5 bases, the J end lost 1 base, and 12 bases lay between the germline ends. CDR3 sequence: CASSVDRGSNQPQHF. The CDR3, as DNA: TGTGCCAGTAGTGTTGATAGGGGAAGCAATCAGCCCCAGCATTTT.

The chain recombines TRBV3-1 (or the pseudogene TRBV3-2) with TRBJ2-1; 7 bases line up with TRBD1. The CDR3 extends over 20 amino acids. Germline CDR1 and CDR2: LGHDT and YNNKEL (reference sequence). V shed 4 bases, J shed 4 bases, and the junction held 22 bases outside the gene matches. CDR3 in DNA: TGTGCCAGCAGCCCCACCCTTGGACAGGCGACTGTACATTTTTACAATGAGCAGTTCTTC. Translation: CASSPTLGQATVHFYNEQFF.